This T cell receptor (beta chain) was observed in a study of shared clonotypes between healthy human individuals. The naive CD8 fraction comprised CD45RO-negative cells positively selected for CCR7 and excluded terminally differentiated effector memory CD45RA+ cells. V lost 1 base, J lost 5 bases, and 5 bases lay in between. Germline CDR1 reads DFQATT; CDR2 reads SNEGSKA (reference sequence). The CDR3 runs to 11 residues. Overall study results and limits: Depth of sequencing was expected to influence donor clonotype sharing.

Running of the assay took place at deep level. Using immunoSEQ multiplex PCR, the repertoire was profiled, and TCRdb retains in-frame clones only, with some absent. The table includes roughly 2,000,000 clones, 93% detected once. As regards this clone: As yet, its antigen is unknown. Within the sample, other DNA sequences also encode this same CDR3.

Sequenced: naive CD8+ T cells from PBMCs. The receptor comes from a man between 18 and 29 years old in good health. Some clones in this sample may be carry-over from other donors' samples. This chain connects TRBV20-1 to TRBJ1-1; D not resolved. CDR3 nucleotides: TGCAGTGCTAGAGGGGGAACTGAAGCTTTCTTT. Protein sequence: CSARGGTEAFF.